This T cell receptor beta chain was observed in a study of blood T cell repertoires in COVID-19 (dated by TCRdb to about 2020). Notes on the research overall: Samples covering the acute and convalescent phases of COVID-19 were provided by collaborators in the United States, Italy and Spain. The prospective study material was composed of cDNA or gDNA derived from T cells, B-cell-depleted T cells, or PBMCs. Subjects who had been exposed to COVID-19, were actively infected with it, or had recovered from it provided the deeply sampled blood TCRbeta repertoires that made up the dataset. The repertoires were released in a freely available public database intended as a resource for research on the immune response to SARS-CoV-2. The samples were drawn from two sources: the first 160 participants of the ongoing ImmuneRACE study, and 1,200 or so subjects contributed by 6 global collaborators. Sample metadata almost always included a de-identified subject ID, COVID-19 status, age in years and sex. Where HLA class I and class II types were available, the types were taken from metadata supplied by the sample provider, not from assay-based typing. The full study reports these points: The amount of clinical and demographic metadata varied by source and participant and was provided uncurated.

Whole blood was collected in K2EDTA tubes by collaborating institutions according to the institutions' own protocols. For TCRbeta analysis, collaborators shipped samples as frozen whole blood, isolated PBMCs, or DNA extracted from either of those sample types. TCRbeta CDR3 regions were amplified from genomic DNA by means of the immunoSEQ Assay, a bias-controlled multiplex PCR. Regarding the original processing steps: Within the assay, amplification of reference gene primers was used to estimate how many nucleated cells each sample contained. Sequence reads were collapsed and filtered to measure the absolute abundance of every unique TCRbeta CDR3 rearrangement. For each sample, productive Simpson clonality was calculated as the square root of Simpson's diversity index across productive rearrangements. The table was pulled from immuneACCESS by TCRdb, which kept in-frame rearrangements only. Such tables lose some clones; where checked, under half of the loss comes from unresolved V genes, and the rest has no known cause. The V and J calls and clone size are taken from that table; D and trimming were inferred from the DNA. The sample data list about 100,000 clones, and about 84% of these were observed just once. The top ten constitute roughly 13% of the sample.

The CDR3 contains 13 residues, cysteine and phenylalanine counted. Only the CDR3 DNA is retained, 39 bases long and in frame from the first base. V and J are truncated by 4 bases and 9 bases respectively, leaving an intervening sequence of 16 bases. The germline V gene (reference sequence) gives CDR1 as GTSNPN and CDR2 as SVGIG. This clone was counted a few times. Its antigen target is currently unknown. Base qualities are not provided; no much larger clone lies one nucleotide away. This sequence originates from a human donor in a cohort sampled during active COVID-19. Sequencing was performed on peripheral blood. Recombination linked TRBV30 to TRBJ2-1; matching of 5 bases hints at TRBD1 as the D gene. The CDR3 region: CAWTQGRLREQFF. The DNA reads TGTGCCTGGACGCAGGGCCGGCTTCGTGAGCAGTTCTTC.